This T cell receptor beta chain was profiled in a study of shared clonotypes between healthy human individuals (TCRdb year 2020). Concerning the study at large: Two women and a few men aged 18 to 49 years were included in the cohort. Per donor, three plates each were used for CD4 naive and CD4 memory, two for CD8 naive, and one for CD8 memory. To estimate repertoire size and how much clonotype sharing occurs between individuals, the study deeply sequenced the blood TCR repertoires of five healthy adults. To increase sequencing depth and limit assay-specific biases, different laboratories used diverse techniques to prepare libraries and sequence TCR repertoires. Each donor's leukapheresis produced roughly between roughly 0.85 and 10 billion PBMCs.

Using the deep immunoSEQ assay, multiplex PCR amplified TCR CDR3 regions from genomic DNA. Extracted genomic DNA from each cell subset was spread evenly across all wells of several immunoSEQ 96-well plates, with each plate serving as a replicate. Each replicate PCR for sorted subsets received roughly 0.2 ug genomic DNA, equal to about 30,000 T cell genomes. The purified libraries were quantified using a Qubit 3.0 fluorometer, sized with a Bioanalyzer 2100, and then quantified again using the KAPA Library Quantification kit. Every immunoSEQ 96-well plate was sequenced on a dedicated single-read 150-cycle Illumina NextSeq 550 flow cell. In the paper's pipeline: Because the immunoSEQ output held only junctional sequences and lacked quality scores, the filtering could not match the filtering applied to full-length reads. To assign V/J genes and CDR3, sequences were annotated against IMGT germline references using PyIR, a Python wrapper for IgBLAST v1.9. Reads were filtered out if the reads had weak V/J assignments (E-value above 1e-6), no CDR3, stop codons, out-of-frame junctions, or ambiguous translated residues. V3J clonotypes were defined as sequences sharing an identical inferred V gene, J gene, and CDR3 amino acid sequence. Percentage overlap between repertoires was computed as shared unique clonotypes divided by the size of the smaller repertoire. Repertoire richness was assessed with RTK rarefaction, the Chao1 estimator, and Recon v2.1 estimates of unobserved clonotypes. For all TCRbeta clonotypes obtained by the gDNA method from a handful of donors, generation probabilities were computed with OLGA. TCRdb took this table from immuneACCESS and kept in-frame rearrangements with V and J called. Such tables lack part of the clones; where checked against another copy, unresolved V genes explain under half of the gap, and the rest is unexplained. The V and J calls and the clone size are those of that table, but D and trimming were determined from the DNA. The sample profile shows approximately 940,000 clones; 70% to 85% of them were found once. The ten largest clones represent approximately 1.5% of the sample.

On this clone: This receptor's antigen is unknown. Within one base of it there is no much larger clone, and no base qualities were kept.

Donors were healthy HIV-negative adults with no recently reported acute infections or vaccinations. Every donor was a Caucasian adult living in Nashville, Tennessee, USA. Magnetic negative selection was used to enrich CD4+ T cells, after which naive cells were positively selected on CD45RA and the negative fraction became the memory subset. Blood was obtained by leukapheresis, after which PBMCs were separated by Ficoll-Histopaque density gradient centrifugation and cryopreserved in liquid nitrogen vapor phase. Purity and quantity of every magnetically sorted T cell population were checked by analytical flow cytometry. Genomic DNA was isolated from every sorted fraction and measured by UV absorbance on a Nanodrop 2000c. Overall results and qualifications from the work: Pairwise subsampling led to the expectation that sequencing depth would affect the degree of clonotype sharing among donors. Clonotypes shared by all four sorted-subset donors showed higher generation probabilities than non-shared clonotypes. Rarefaction of sorted-subset datasets indicated incomplete sequencing despite the large sequencing depth. When a handful of donors were compared, the shared fraction of clonotypes was about 5% for naive CD4, about 4% for naive CD8, about 2.4% for memory CD4, and less than 0.45% for memory CD8. Sampling was limited to blood, and TCR repertoires in tissue likely differ from TCR repertoires in blood. The genetic and exposure-history diversity represented was limited by the small number of donors. Naive subsets generally had larger estimated clonotype richness than memory subsets did.

The sequence derives from a man aged 18 to 35 in good health. The sample was memory CD4+ T cells sorted from blood. The cell subset or site label corresponds to: CD45RA-negative fraction.

The base sequence is TGTGCCAGCAGCTTGGGAGAGGGAATGAACTATGGCTACACCTTC. Its product reads: CASSLGEGMNYGYTF. Recombination connected TRBV5-4 to TRBJ1-2; the D gene cannot be resolved reliably. From a lookup of the germline V gene (reference sequence), CDR1 and CDR2 are SGHNT and YYREEE. Trimming removed 0 bases from V and 2 bases from J, leaving 11 bases between the germline ends. Spanning cysteine to phenylalanine, the CDR3 consists of 15 amino acids. Only the CDR3 portion is preserved as DNA: 45 bases, with reading frame beginning at the first base. The full variable domain, with segments outside the CDR3 supplied by the reference TRBV5-4 and TRBJ1-2 proteins, appears as ETGVTQSPTHLIKTRGQQVTLRCSSQSGHNTVSWYQQALGQGPQFIFQYYREEENGRGNFPPRFSGLQFPNYSSELNVNALELDDSALYLCASSLGEGMNYGYTFGSGTRLTVV.